This paragraph covers one T cell receptor beta chain sequence. The sample belongs to a study of control samples from healthy donors and cancer patients. Clones were sequenced by immunoSEQ multiplex PCR, and TCRdb holds only the in-frame ones, with some missing. The sample includes about 160,000 clones, around 94% of them seen just once. The CDR3 spans 13 residues. The germline CDR1 and CDR2 sequences are MNHEY and SVGAGI. V lost 7 bases and J lost 4; bases outside the gene matches: 3. Source material: PBMCs. The receptor was isolated from a man aged 55 to 69 with colorectal cancer. The chain couples TRBV6-5 to TRBJ1-2, with 10 bases lining up with TRBD1. In DNA, the CDR3 is TGTGCCAGCAAAGGACAGGGGGGCTATGGCTACACCTTC. This gives the protein CASKGQGGYGYTF.